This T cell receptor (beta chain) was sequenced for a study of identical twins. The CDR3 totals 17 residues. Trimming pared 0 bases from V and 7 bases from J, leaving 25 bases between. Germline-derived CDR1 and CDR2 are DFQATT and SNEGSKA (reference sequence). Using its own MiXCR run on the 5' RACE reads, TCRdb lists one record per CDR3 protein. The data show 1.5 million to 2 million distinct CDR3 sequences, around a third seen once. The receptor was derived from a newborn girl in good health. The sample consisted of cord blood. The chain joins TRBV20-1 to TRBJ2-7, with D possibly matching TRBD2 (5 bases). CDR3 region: CSARDYLRRAVYNEQYF. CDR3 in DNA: TGCAGTGCTAGAGATTATTTGAGGCGGGCCGTCTACAATGAGCAGTACTTC.